Each of the 30 T cell receptor beta chains below was sequenced from the same sample in a study of shared clonotypes between healthy human individuals. Sequenced by immunoSEQ multiplex PCR; TCRdb stores in-frame clones only, minus some. In the table there are some 1.5 million clones, approximately 98% of which are singletons. Sequencing used naive CD4+ T cells sorted from blood. The sample's subset: CD45RA+ positively selected. The receptors shown here come from a man aged 25 to 40 in good health.

This chain joins TRBV5-1 and TRBJ2-1, with D tentatively TRBD2 (5 bases). Trimming cost V 7 bases and J 6 bases, with 20 bases left between them. CDR3 size: 15 residues. Germline assignment: CDR1 SGHRS and CDR2 YFSETQ. The CDR3 loop reads CASSQLENVPNEQFF. The DNA for the CDR3 is TGCGCCAGCTCCCAACTAGAAAACGTACCCAATGAGCAGTTCTTC.

The rearrangement links TRBV4-3 to TRBJ2-3; TRBD2 matches 7 bases. V was clipped by 0 bases and J by 3 bases; unmatched bases: 9. Per germline, CDR1 LGHNA and CDR2 YSLEER. The CDR3 loop spans 17 amino acids. CDR3 sequence (DNA): TGCGCCAGCAGCCAAGAAAGGGGCGGGAGAGGGACAGATACGCAGTATTTT. Protein sequence: CASSQERGGRGTDTQYF.

V usage is TRBV27 and J usage is TRBJ2-1; 10 bases line up with TRBD1. The CDR3 covers 15 residues. In germline, CDR1 is MNHEY, CDR2 SMNVEV (reference sequence). V dropped 6 bases and J dropped 8; count of bases not matched to a gene: 10. The CDR3 spells CASSRPGQGRDEQFF. Here the CDR3 DNA reads TGTGCCAGCAGCCGCCCGGGACAGGGGCGCGATGAGCAGTTCTTC.

The J gene is TRBJ2-1, the V gene TRBV9; possible D gene TRBD2, 5 bases. The V gene lost 3 bases and the J gene lost 0 bases, with 10 bases spanning the gap. The CDR3 consists of 15 residues. CDR1 SGDLS and CDR2 YYNGEE come from the germline V gene. The CDR3 sequence: CASSGLDFSYNEQFF. In DNA, the CDR3 is TGTGCCAGCAGCGGGTTGGACTTCTCCTACAATGAGCAGTTCTTC.

The V gene is TRBV2, the J gene TRBJ2-1; no firm D call. Germline V gives CDR1 SNHLY, CDR2 FYNNEI. This CDR3 comprises 14 residues. Trimming pared 8 bases from V and 0 bases from J, leaving 11 bases between. The CDR3 coding sequence is TGTGCCAGCGGCTCTCGGAGCTCCTACAATGAGCAGTTCTTC. Its protein is CASGSRSSYNEQFF.

For this clone: Other DNA sequences in this sample translate to the same CDR3. The rearrangement uses TRBV5-1 and TRBJ2-1, with D possibly matching TRBD2 (6 bases). Germline assignment: CDR1 SGHRS and CDR2 YFSETQ. CDR3 length: 15 amino acids. The V end lost 2 bases, the J end lost 2 bases, and 11 bases lay between the germline ends. Here the CDR3 DNA reads TGCGCCAGCAGCTTAGGCGGGACCACCTACAATGAGCAGTTCTTC. This translates into CASSLGGTTYNEQFF.

The V gene is TRBV5-1, the J gene TRBJ2-2; possibly TRBD2 for D (5 bases). The V and J ends lost 2 bases and 4 bases respectively, with 15 bases between them. This CDR3 region has 16 residues. Germline V gives CDR1 SGHRS, CDR2 YFSETQ. CDR3 in amino acids: CASSLSPGVGTGELFF. The CDR3 nucleotides are TGCGCCAGCAGCTTATCCCCCGGGGTGGGCACCGGGGAGCTGTTTTTT.

The genes are TRBV10-3 and TRBJ2-7; 10 nucleotides line up with TRBD2. CDR1 is ENHRY and CDR2 is SYGVKD in the germline V gene. This CDR3 contains 15 residues. J lost 0 bases, V lost 7 bases, and 6 bases had no gene match. The DNA of the CDR3 is TGTGCCATCAATGCCGGGACTAGCGACTCCTACGAGCAGTACTTC. Protein: CAINAGTSDSYEQYF.

This clone was detected only once. The V gene is TRBV28, the J gene TRBJ1-1, with 9 bases matching TRBD1. CDR1 and CDR2 from the germline V gene are MDHEN and SYDVKM. The CDR3 contains 17 residues. The V and J ends lost 6 bases and 1 base, in that order; junction bases with no gene match: 12. CDR3 residues: CASSSLTQGAGNTEAFF. The CDR3 nucleotides are TGTGCCAGCAGCTCCTTGACACAGGGGGCAGGGAACACTGAAGCTTTCTTT.

This chain joins TRBV7-8 and TRBJ2-2; D gene ambiguous. The CDR3 is made up of 16 amino acids. Germline CDR1 and CDR2: SGHVS and FQNEAQ. The V gene lost 5 bases and the J gene lost 6 bases, with 19 bases spanning the gap. The CDR3 nucleotides read TGTGCCAGCAGCCCCCTAGGACCCGCTACTGCCGGGGAGCTGTTTTTT. This codes for CASSPLGPATAGELFF.

The chain links TRBV28 to TRBJ1-2; D gene unclear. The germline V gene encodes CDR1 MDHEN and CDR2 SYDVKM. The CDR3 contains 15 residues. V gave up 3 bases and J gave up 0 bases, with 11 bases separating them. DNA of the CDR3: TGTGCCAGCAGTTTCGTTCGGAGCTCTAACTATGGCTACACCTTC. This translates into CASSFVRSSNYGYTF.

The chain combines TRBV25-1 with TRBJ2-3, with D perhaps TRBD2 (6 bases). The CDR3 runs 16 residues. Between the trimmed V and J ends, which lost 7 bases and 0 bases, there was a span of 17 bases. CDR1 and CDR2 (germline): MGHDK, SYGVNS. This CDR3 reads CASNNRAGTSTDTQYF. DNA for the CDR3: TGTGCCAGCAATAATAGGGCGGGAACTAGCACAGATACGCAGTATTTT.

This chain links TRBV5-1 with TRBJ2-7; D unresolved. CDR3 size: 13 residues. Germline CDR1 and CDR2: SGHRS and YFSETQ. V was cut by 5 bases and J by 0 bases, with 9 bases left in between. CDR3 sequence (DNA): TGCGCCAGCAGGGGCTACGTCTCCTACGAGCAGTACTTC. Translation gives CASRGYVSYEQYF.

The rearrangement joins TRBV28 to TRBJ2-7; D unclear. The V end lost 6 bases, the J end lost 6 bases, and 9 bases lay between the germline ends. Germline assignment: CDR1 MDHEN and CDR2 SYDVKM. The CDR3 extends over 11 amino acids. CDR3: CASSQMSEQYF. Written as DNA, the CDR3 is TGTGCCAGCAGCCAGATGAGCGAGCAGTACTTC.

The chain joins TRBV11-3 to TRBJ2-2; TRBD2 is a possible D gene (5 bases). CDR1 is SGHNT and CDR2 is YENEEA in the germline V gene. This CDR3 is built from 14 residues. V lost 6 bases to trimming and J lost 6 bases, with 14 bases between them. The DNA for the CDR3 is TGTGCCAGCAGGGACTCGGGTTGGGCCGGGGAGCTGTTTTTT. Residues: CASRDSGWAGELFF.

The gene calls are TRBV29-1 and TRBJ2-1; 8 bases match TRBD2. CDR1 is SQVTM, CDR2 ANQGSEA, per germline. The CDR3 runs to 15 residues. The V segment lost 4 bases and the J segment 2 bases; nucleotides outside the gene matches: 7. The CDR3 sequence: CSVVESGSTYNEQFF. For the CDR3, the DNA is TGCAGCGTTGTCGAGAGCGGGAGTACCTACAATGAGCAGTTCTTC.

A single count supports this clone. Other DNA sequences in the same sample also yield this CDR3. This chain uses TRBV7-2 with TRBJ2-7; 10 bases map to TRBD1. Germline V CDR1 and CDR2: SGHTA, FQGNSA. CDR3 length: 14 amino acids. V shed 2 bases and J 4 bases; nucleotides not matched to a gene: 2. The CDR3 region has the DNA TGTGCCAGCAGCTTATCGGGACAGGGGTACGAGCAGTACTTC. Its protein is CASSLSGQGYEQYF. The whole variable domain, filled in from reference TRBV7-2 and TRBJ2-7, reads GAGVSQSPSNKVTEKGKDVELRCDPISGHTALYWYRQSLGQGLEFLIYFQGNSAPDKSGLPSDRFSAERTGGSVSTLTIQRTQQEDSAVYLCASSLSGQGYEQYFGPGTRLTVT.

The chain has TRBV11-3 and TRBJ2-3; D is undetermined. Germline V gene data show CDR1 as SGHNT and CDR2 as YENEEA. This CDR3 has 14 amino acids. V shed 2 bases and J shed 3 bases, with 9 bases lying between them. In DNA form, the CDR3 reads TGTGCCAGCAGCTTATACTCACTAACAGATACGCAGTATTTT. This translates into CASSLYSLTDTQYF.

The CDR3 DNA reads as TGTGCCAGTAAGAAAAGCCCGGGACAGGGCTATATCCAGCCCCAGCATTTT. It translates to CASKKSPGQGYIQPQHF. The J gene is TRBJ1-5, the V gene TRBV19; 9 bases are a match to TRBD1. The CDR3 is 17 residues long. The germline CDR1 and CDR2 sequences are LNHDA and SQIVND (reference sequence). V gave up 7 bases and J gave up 7 bases; unmatched junction bases: 17.

V is TRBV18 and J is TRBJ2-3; 9 positions match TRBD2. Germline V gives CDR1 KGHSH, CDR2 LQKENI. This CDR3 comprises 15 residues. J was trimmed by 4 bases and V by 6 bases; bases with no gene match: 8. CDR3 bases: TGTGCCAGCTCCCAAGCGGGAGGAGAAGCAGATACGCAGTATTTT. Translating gives CASSQAGGEADTQYF.

V gene TRBV11-2 combines with J gene TRBJ2-1; D gene ambiguous. The germline gives CDR1 SGHAT, CDR2 FQNNGV. The V and J ends lost 1 base and 4 bases respectively, with 11 bases between them. The CDR3 consists of 15 residues. CDR3 nucleotide sequence: TGTGCCAGCAGCTTAGGCCCTATAGATTACAATGAGCAGTTCTTC. Residues: CASSLGPIDYNEQFF.

V and J are TRBV5-4 and TRBJ1-5; the D is unclear. The germline V gene encodes CDR1 SGHNT and CDR2 YYREEE (reference sequence). The CDR3 loop spans 14 amino acids. V was clipped by 2 bases and J by 4 bases, with 10 bases between them. The CDR3 bases are TGTGCCAGCAGCTTTCGCGGGGATAATCAGCCCCAGCATTTT. Translating it yields CASSFRGDNQPQHF.

V usage is TRBV18 and J usage is TRBJ2-7; the D is unclear. V shed 4 bases and J shed 6 bases, with 13 bases lying between them. Germline CDR1 is KGHSH and CDR2 is LQKENI. This CDR3 has 13 residues. The CDR3 DNA is TGTGCCAGCTCACTGGACCTAGGTGGCGAGCAGTACTTC. This sequence encodes CASSLDLGGEQYF.

The V gene is TRBV11-2, the J gene TRBJ1-2, with TRBD1 matching over 9 bases. Germline V gives CDR1 SGHAT, CDR2 FQNNGV. There are 13 residues in the CDR3. The ends lost 5 bases at V and 6 bases at J; junction bases unmatched: 4. DNA for the CDR3: TGTGCCAGCAGCAATGACAGGGGGGATGGCTACACCTTC. Residues: CASSNDRGDGYTF.

V usage is TRBV19 and J usage is TRBJ2-7; D may be TRBD2 (5 bases). The CDR3 is 19 amino acids. The germline V gene has CDR1 LNHDA and CDR2 SQIVND (reference sequence). Trimming shortened V by 4 bases and J by 4 bases, and 29 bases separated the two germline ends. This CDR3 is CASSTILDGGSAGYYEQYF. The CDR3 bases are TGTGCCAGTAGTACCATCCTTGACGGCGGGTCCGCAGGATATTACGAGCAGTACTTC.

This chain links TRBV29-1 with TRBJ2-7; no definite D call. There are 10 residues in the CDR3. CDR1 is SQVTM and CDR2 is ANQGSEA in the germline V gene. V was trimmed by 7 bases and J by 12 bases, leaving 16 bases between them. CDR3 region: CSAFNGIWYF. The CDR3 coding sequence is TGCAGCGCATTCAATGGAATCTGGTACTTC.

V is TRBV11-2 and J is TRBJ2-1; TRBD2 is a possible D gene (6 bases). From germline, CDR1 is SGHAT and CDR2 FQNNGV. V lost 6 bases and J lost 3, with 15 bases in between. This CDR3 is 15 amino acids long. Here the CDR3 DNA reads TGTGCCAGCAGTCCTCGGCTAGCGATCTACAATGAGCAGTTCTTC. It translates to CASSPRLAIYNEQFF. The complete variable domain, with remaining parts taken from reference TRBV11-2 and TRBJ2-1, reads EAGVAQSPRYKIIEKRQSVAFWCNPISGHATLYWYQQILGQGPKLLIQFQNNGVVDDSQLPKDRFSAERLKGVDSTLKIQPAKLEDSAVYLCASSPRLAIYNEQFFGPGTRLTVL.

This clone was seen a handful of times. The rearrangement links TRBV18 to TRBJ2-7; D gene ambiguous. This CDR3 comprises 12 residues. CDR1 is KGHSH and CDR2 is LQKENI in the germline V gene. The V gene lost 4 bases and the J gene lost 6 bases, with 10 bases spanning the gap. Written as DNA, the CDR3 is TGTGCCAGCTCACGGAACTTGGGCGAGCAGTACTTC. Protein sequence: CASSRNLGEQYF. Drawing the rest from reference TRBV18 and TRBJ2-7, the complete variable domain is NAGVMQNPRHLVRRRGQEARLRCSPMKGHSHVYWYRQLPEEGLKFMVYLQKENIIDESGMPKERFSAEFPKEGPSILRIQQVVRGDSAAYFCASSRNLGEQYFGPGTRLTVT.

This clone was recorded only once. The chain carries TRBV19 and TRBJ1-5; D is perhaps TRBD1 (5 bases). Trimming shortened V by 0 bases and J by 5 bases, and 14 bases separated the two germline ends. The length of the CDR3 is 16 residues. Germline values: CDR1 LNHDA, CDR2 SQIVND (reference sequence). The CDR3 nucleotides are TGTGCCAGTAGTATAGAAGGGGCCGCCCCTTATCAGCCCCAGCATTTT. Its protein product is CASSIEGAAPYQPQHF.

V gene TRBV5-1 combines with J gene TRBJ1-2; 9 bases match TRBD1. The CDR3 extends over 14 amino acids. V lost 3 bases to trimming and J lost 5 bases; unmatched junction nucleotides: 5. Germline CDR1 and CDR2: SGHRS and YFSETQ. CDR3 sequence (DNA): TGCGCCAGCAGCTGGGACAGGGAGACGTATGGCTACACCTTC. It specifies CASSWDRETYGYTF.